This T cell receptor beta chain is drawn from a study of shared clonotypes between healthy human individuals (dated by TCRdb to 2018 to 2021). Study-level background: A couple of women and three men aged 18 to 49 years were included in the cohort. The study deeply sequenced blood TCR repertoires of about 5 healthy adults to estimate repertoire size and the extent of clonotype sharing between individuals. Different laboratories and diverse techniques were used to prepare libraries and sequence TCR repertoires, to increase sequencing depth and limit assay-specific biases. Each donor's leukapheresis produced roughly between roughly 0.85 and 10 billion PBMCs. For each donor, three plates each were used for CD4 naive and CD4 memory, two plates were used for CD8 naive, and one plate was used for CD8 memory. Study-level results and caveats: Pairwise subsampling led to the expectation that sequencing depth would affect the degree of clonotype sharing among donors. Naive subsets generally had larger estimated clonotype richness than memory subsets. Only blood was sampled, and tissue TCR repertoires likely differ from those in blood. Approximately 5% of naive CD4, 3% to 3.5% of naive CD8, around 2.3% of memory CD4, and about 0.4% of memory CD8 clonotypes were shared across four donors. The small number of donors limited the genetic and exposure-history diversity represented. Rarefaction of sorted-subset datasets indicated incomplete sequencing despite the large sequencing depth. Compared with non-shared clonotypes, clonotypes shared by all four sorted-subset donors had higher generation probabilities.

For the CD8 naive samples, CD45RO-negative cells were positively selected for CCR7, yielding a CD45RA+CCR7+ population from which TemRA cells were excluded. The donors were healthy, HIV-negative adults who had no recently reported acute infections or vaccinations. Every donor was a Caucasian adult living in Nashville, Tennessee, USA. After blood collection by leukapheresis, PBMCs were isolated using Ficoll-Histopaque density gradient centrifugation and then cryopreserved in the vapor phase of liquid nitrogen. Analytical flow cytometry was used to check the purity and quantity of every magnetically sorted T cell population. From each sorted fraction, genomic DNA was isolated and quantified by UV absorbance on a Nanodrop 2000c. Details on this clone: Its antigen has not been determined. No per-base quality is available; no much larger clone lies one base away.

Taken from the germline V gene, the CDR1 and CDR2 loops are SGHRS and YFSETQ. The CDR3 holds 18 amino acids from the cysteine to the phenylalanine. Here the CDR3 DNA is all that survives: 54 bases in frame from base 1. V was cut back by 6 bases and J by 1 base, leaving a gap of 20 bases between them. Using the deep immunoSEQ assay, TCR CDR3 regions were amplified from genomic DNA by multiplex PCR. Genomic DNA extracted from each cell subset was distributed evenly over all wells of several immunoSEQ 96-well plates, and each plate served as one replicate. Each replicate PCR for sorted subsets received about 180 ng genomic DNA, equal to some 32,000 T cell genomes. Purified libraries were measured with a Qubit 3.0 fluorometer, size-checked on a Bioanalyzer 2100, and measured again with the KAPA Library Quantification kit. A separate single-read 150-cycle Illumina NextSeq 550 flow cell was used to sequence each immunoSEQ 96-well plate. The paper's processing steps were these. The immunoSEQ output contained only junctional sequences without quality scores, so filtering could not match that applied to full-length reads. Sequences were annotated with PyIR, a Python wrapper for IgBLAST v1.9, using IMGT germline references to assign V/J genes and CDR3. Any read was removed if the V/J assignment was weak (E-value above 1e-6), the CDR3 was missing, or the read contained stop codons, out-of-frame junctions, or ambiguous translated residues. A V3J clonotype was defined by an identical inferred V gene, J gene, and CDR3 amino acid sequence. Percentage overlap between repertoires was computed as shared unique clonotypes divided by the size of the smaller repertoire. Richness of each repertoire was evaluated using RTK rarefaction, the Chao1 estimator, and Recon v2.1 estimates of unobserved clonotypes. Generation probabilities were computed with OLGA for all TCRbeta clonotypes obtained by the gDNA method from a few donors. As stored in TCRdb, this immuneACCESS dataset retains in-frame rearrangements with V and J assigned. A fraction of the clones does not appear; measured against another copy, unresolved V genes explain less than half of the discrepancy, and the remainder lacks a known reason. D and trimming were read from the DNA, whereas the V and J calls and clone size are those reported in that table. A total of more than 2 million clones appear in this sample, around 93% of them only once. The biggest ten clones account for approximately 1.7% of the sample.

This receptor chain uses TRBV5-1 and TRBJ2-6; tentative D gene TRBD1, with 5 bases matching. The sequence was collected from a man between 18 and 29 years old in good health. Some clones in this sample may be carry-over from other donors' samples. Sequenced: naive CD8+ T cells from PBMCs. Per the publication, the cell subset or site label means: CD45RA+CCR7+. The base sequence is TGCGCCAGCAAACAGACAGAGATTCCCCAATCTGGGGCCAACGTCCTGACTTTC. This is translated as CASKQTEIPQSGANVLTF.